This T cell receptor beta chain was documented in a study of T cell changes during pregnancy in multiple sclerosis. Measured with immunoSEQ multiplex PCR; TCRdb has only the in-frame clones, and not every one. Of some 70,000 clones in the sample, roughly nine tenths are singletons; the top ten hold approximately 2%. The receptor comes from a female donor in good health, enrolled as a control in a pregnancy study. Sample: peripheral blood, taken in the second trimester of pregnancy.

CDR3 residues: CASSPGARATEAFF. The CDR3 DNA sequence: TGTGCCAGCTCACCAGGGGCTCGGGCCACTGAAGCTTTCTTT. This rearrangement joins TRBV18 to TRBJ1-1; the D gene is possibly TRBD1 (5 bases). Germline loops: CDR1 KGHSH, CDR2 LQKENI. V was cut by 2 bases and J by 4 bases, with 11 bases left in between. The CDR3 has 14 residues.